What follows describes a single T cell receptor (beta chain). Antigen specificity is unknown. This may stem from a read error, because a much larger clone lies one nucleotide away. The record originates from a study of blood T cells in healthy people across ages. Isolation of PBMCs gave at least 7 million cells per sample. Germline assignment: CDR1 MNHEY and CDR2 SVGEGT. CDR3 length: 12 amino acids. The authors ran a second PCR of about 6 to 11 cycles using a sample-barcoded 5' primer and a J-beta primer mix. TCRdb used MiXCR to reprocess the 5' RACE reads, holding one entry per CDR3 protein. Found here are about 670,000 distinct CDR3 sequences, 40% to 45% of them singletons; the top ten hold around 32%. Findings and caveats of the study: Expanded clonotype changes were possibly confounded by unknown donor CMV status. The percentage of naive T cells correlated strongly with TCR beta diversity. Leaving the PBMCs unsorted stopped any conclusive comparison of naive versus antigen-experienced cells.

The rearrangement links TRBV6-2 or TRBV6-3 to TRBJ2-5; D uncertain. The DNA matches TRBJ2-7 better at its end, which makes the J call doubtful. The sequencing input was blood. This clonotype was sampled from a man older than 75 in good health. The CDR3 loop is CASRLTIYEQYF. CDR3 in DNA: TGTGCCAGCAGGCTCACCATCTACGAGCAGTACTTC.